One TCR beta chain is described in this entry. This record comes from a study of blood T cell repertoires in COVID-19. Study-wide background: The United States, Italy and Spain provided the acute and convalescent COVID-19 samples.

This CDR3 is built from 17 residues. CDR1 KGHDR and CDR2 SFDVKD come from the germline V gene. V lost 1 base and J 0 bases, leaving 13 bases between the germline ends. As handled by the study authors: From reference gene primer amplification, estimates of nucleated cell counts were derived. Only in-frame clones appear in the TCRdb table, and some are missing; sequencing was by immunoSEQ multiplex PCR. That table furnishes V, J and clone size, whereas the DNA furnished D and trimming. The repertoire consists of about 26,000 clones, with about nine tenths occurring once and the leading ten covering around 2.8%.

The sequencing sample was made of peripheral blood. The clonotype comes from a human donor in a cohort sampled during active COVID-19. The chain links TRBV24-1 to TRBJ2-3, with D perhaps matching TRBD2 (7 bases). CDR3 coding DNA: TGTGCCACCAGTGATTTTGGGGGGGCCAACAGCACAGATACGCAGTATTTT. This encodes CATSDFGGANSTDTQYF.